This T cell receptor beta chain appears in the sequencing data of a study of T cells of healthy individuals (dated by TCRdb to the late 2010s). CDR1 and CDR2 are drawn from the germline V gene (reference sequence): SEHNR, FQNEAQ. Trimming costs V 5 bases and J 3 bases, and their ends lie 10 bases apart. The CDR3 sequence holds 13 residues, the cysteine and phenylalanine included. The read is trimmed to its CDR3 DNA, 39 bases read in frame from base 1. Library construction relied on 5' RACE. Sequencing instrument: Illumina MiSeq. TCRdb took the public reads, trimmed them with fastp at Q25, ran MiXCR for clone calling and kept in-frame beta chains. Merged by CDR3 protein, the rows form single entries marked with the most common genes and DNA. Counted in this sample were about 82,000 distinct CDR3 sequences; approximately 4.7% of them appeared once. The ten largest clonotypes hold around 6.9% of the sample.

This clonotype was counted at least ten times. The antigen this receptor binds is unknown. It has no much larger one-base neighbor in the sample; base qualities were not kept. The receptor was isolated from a female donor in good health. Recombination joined TRBV7-9 with TRBJ1-1; TRBD1 is possibly the D segment (6 matching bases). The nucleotide sequence is given as TGTGCCAGCAGCGTTAACAGGGACACTGAAGCTTTCTTT. Its translation is CASSVNRDTEAFF. Reference TRBV7-9 and TRBJ1-1 genes cover what lies past the CDR3, so the full variable domain is DTGVSQNPRHKITKRGQNVTFRCDPISEHNRLYWYRQTLGQGPEFLTYFQNEAQLEKSRLLSDRFSAERPKGSFSTLEIQRTEQGDSAMYLCASSVNRDTEAFFGQGTRLTVV.